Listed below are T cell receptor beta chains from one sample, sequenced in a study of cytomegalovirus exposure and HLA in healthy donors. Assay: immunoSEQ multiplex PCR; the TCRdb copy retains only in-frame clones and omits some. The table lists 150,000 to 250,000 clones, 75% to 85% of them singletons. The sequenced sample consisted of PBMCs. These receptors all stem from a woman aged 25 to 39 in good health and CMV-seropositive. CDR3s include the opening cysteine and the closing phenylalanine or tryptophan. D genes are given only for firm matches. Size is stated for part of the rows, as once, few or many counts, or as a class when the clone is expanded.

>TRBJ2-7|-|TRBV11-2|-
TGTGCCAGCAGCTTAGGGACACACGAGCAGTACTTC
CASSLGTHEQYF
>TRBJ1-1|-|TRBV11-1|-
TGTGCCAGCAGCTCGAGATTCAACAGGGTCGGAGCTTTCTTT
CASSSRFNRVGAFF
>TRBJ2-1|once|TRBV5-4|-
TGTGCCAGCAGCTCCGGGACTGGGAGGGGGAATGAGCAGTTCTTC
CASSSGTGRGNEQFF
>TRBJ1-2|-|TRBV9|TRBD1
TGTGCCAGCAGCGAGGGGACAGAGGGCTACACCTTC
CASSEGTEGYTF
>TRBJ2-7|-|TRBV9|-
TGTGCCAGCAGCCCCGGGGGTAGCTACGAGCAGTACTTC
CASSPGGSYEQYF
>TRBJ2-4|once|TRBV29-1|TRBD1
TGCAGCGTAGAAAAAAGACACCCCAGGGGGCAAGCCAAAAACATTCAGTACTTC
CSVEKRHPRGQAKNIQYF
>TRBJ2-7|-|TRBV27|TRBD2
TGTGCCAGCAGTTTATCCCTAGCGGGAGACTACGAGCAGTACTTC
CASSLSLAGDYEQYF
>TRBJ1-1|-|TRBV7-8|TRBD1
TGTGCCAGCAGCTTAGCCGGGACAGGGGTGGGGACTACTGAAGCTTTCTTT
CASSLAGTGVGTTEAFF
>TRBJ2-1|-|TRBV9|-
TGTGCCAGCAGCGTAGGGCAGTTGGCCTACAATGAGCAGTTCTTC
CASSVGQLAYNEQFF
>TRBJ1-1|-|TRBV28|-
TGTGCCATCATCGGGAACACTGAAGCTTTCTTT
CAIIGNTEAFF
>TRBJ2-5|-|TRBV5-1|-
TGCGCCAGCAGCTATACTTCCGCGCGGGAGACCCAGTACTTC
CASSYTSARETQYF
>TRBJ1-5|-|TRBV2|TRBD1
TGTGCCACAAGACAGGGGGCTTTGCGTAGCAATCAGCCCCAGCATTTT
CATRQGALRSNQPQHF
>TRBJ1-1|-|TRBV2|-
TGTGCCAGCAGCAAAGGGGGGGAATGGACTGAAGCTTTCTTT
CASSKGGEWTEAFF
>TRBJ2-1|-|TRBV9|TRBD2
TGTGCCAGCAGCGGACTAGCGGGAGGGCCCTACAATGAGCAGTTCTTC
CASSGLAGGPYNEQFF
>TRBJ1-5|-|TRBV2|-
TGTGCCAGCAGTGATCTAGCGGCAGGGGACGATCAGCCCCAGCATTTT
CASSDLAAGDDQPQHF
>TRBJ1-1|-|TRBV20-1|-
TGCAGTGCTGGCAGGCCGGAACAAGCTTTCTTT
CSAGRPEQAFF
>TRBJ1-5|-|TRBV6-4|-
TGTGCCAGCAGTGAGACTGCCCTGAGCCAGCCCCAGCATTTT
CASSETALSQPQHF
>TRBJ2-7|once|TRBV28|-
TGTGCCACCACAGGGATCTACGAGCAGTACTTC
CATTGIYEQYF
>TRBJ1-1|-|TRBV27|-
TGTGCCAGCAGTTTCACGACAGGTGAAGCTTTCTTT
CASSFTTGEAFF
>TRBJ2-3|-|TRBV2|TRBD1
TGTGCCAGCAGTGGGACAGGGGGATTATCCACAGATACGCAGTATTTT
CASSGTGGLSTDTQYF
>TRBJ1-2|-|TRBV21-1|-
TGTGCCAGCACAGGGACAGGGAATAGCTATGGCTACACCTTC
CASTGTGNSYGYTF
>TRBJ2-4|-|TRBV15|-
TGTGCCACCAGCAGTGGGACTCCTTTAATGGGGAACATTCAGTACTTC
CATSSGTPLMGNIQYF
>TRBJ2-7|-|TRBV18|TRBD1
TGTGCCAGCTCACCGGGACAGGCTCCCTACGAGCAGTACTTC
CASSPGQAPYEQYF
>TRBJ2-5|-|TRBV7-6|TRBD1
TGTGCCAGCAGCCAAGGTGGGACAGAGTTGGAGACCCAGTACTTC
CASSQGGTELETQYF
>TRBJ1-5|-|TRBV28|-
TGTGCCAGCAGTTCCCGCAGGGGGCCCCAGCATTTT
CASSSRRGPQHF
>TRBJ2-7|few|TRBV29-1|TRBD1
TGCAGCGTACAGGGACAGACTCTCTACGAGCAGTACTTC
CSVQGQTLYEQYF
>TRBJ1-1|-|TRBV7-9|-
TGTGCCAGCAGCTTTACCCCGGGGACTGAAGCTTTCTTT
CASSFTPGTEAFF
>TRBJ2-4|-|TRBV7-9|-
TGTGCCAGCAGCTCCGAGGGTGAGAGATCCTCTTACTTC
CASSSEGERSSYF
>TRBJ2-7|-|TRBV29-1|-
TGCAGCGTCGAGCCGGGCAGGGGAATCTACGAGCAGTACTTC
CSVEPGRGIYEQYF
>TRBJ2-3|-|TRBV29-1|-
TGCAGCGTTGGTATATCTAGCACAGATACGCAGTATTTT
CSVGISSTDTQYF
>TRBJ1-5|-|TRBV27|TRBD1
TGTGCCAGCAGTACCCTAGGACAGGGGAGCAATCAGCCCCAGCATTTT
CASSTLGQGSNQPQHF